This entry is about one T cell receptor beta chain. This record comes from a study of T-cell memory formation after mild COVID-19. The CDR3 covers 13 residues. The ends were cut back, 7 bases at V and 10 bases at J, with 16 bases in the middle. Germline V gene sequence: CDR1 MDHEN, CDR2 SYDVKM. TCRdb processed the 5' RACE reads anew with MiXCR; each CDR3 protein has one entry. The data show roughly 250,000 distinct CDR3 sequences, around 17% seen once. What was sequenced was PBMCs or a T cell subset sorted from them (not recorded which). The sequence derives from a man between 18 and 35 years old who had mild COVID-19 (a few samples of this study predate the infection). Cell type and time point are not known. This chain uses TRBV28 with TRBJ1-4, with TRBD1 as a possible D gene (5 bases). DNA for the CDR3: TGTGCCAGCAAAAATCCCCGGGACCTAAAACTGTTTTTT. Translation: CASKNPRDLKLFF.